What follows is one T cell receptor (beta chain) and its context. Its specificity is unknown. Approximately 100,000 TCR templates underwent assay in every sample. Clones were read by immunoSEQ multiplex PCR, and TCRdb kept only the in-frame ones, dropping some. The table shows roughly 68,000 clones, with approximately 97% occurring only once. This specimen comes from a study of siplizumab effects on memory and regulatory T cells. Germline V CDR1 and CDR2: SGHVS, FNYEAQ. The CDR3 sequence is 16 residues long. Trimming cost V 1 base and J 2 bases; bases outside gene matches: 8. Study findings and constraints: The mean Treg-derived percentage of mappable alloreactive CD4+ clones was 55% to 80% with siplizumab compared with 25% to 30% in controls. Few alloreactive clones mapped to unstimulated subsets.

The receptor comes from a human donor in good health. J is TRBJ2-7 and V is TRBV7-6; 7 nucleotides agree with TRBD2. What was sequenced was naive CD8+ T cells sorted from blood. CDR3 sequence reads: CASSLGRSGVAYEQYF. CDR3 nucleotide sequence: TGTGCCAGCAGCTTAGGCCGGAGCGGGGTGGCCTACGAGCAGTACTTC.